This T cell receptor beta chain was sequenced during a study of blood T cell repertoires in COVID-19. Across the study: In each case, the material was cDNA or gDNA derived from T cells, B-cell-depleted T cells, or PBMCs.

This clone has more than one count but fewer than ten. The V gene lost 2 bases and the J gene lost 1 base, with 11 bases spanning the gap. The CDR3 length is 15 residues. Looked up from germline, CDR1 is KGHDR and CDR2 is SFDVKD. Per the authors' pipeline: Reference gene primer amplification gave estimated nucleated cell counts. Sequencing used immunoSEQ multiplex PCR; TCRdb keeps in-frame clones, though not all of them. V and J calls and clone size are copied from that table; D and trimming were computed from the DNA. The sample has 70,000 to 95,000 clones, 85% seen once. The sequenced sample was peripheral blood. This sequence was found in a woman in her 70s with active or convalescent COVID-19. This chain connects TRBV24-1 to TRBJ2-7; maybe TRBD1 (5 bases). The CDR3 loop is CATSDSRQNSYEQYF. The CDR3 DNA follows: TGTGCCACCAGTGATTCGAGACAGAATTCCTACGAGCAGTACTTC.